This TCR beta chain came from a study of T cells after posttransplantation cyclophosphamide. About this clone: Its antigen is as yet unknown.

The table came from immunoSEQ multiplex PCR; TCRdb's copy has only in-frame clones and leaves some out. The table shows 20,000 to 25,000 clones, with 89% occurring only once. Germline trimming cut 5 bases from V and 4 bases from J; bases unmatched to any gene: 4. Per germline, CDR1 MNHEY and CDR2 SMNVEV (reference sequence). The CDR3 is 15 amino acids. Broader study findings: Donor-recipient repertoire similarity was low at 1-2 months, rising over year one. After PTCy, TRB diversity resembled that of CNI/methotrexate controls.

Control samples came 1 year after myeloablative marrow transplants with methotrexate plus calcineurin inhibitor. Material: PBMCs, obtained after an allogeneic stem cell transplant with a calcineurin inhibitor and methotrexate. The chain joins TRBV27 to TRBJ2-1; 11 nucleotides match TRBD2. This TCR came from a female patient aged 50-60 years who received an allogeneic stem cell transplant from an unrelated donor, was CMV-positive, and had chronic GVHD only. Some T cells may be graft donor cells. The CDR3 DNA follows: TGTGCCAGCAGTCCCGGGACTAGCGGATACAATGAGCAGTTCTTC. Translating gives CASSPGTSGYNEQFF.